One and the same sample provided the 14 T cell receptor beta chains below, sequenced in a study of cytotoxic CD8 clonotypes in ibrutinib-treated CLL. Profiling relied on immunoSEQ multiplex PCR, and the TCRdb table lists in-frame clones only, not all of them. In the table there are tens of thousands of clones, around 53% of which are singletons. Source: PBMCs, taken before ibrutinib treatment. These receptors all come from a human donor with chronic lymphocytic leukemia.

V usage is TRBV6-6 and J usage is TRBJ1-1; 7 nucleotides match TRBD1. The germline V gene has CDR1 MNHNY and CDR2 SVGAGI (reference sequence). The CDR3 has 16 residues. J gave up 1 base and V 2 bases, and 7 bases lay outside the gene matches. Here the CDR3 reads CASSYSQGVTNTEAFF. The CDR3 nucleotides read TGTGCCAGCAGTTACAGCCAGGGGGTAACGAACACTGAAGCTTTCTTT.

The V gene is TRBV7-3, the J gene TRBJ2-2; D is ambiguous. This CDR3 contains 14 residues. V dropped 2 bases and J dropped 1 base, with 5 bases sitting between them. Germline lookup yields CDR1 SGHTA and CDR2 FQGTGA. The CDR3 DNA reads TGTGCCAGCAGCTTACGGTTGAACACCGGGGAGCTGTTTTTT. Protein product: CASSLRLNTGELFF.

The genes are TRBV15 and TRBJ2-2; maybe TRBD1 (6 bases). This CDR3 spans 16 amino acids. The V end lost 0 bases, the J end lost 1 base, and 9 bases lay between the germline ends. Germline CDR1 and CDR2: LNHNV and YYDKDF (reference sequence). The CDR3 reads CATSRDSQGNTGELFF. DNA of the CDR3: TGTGCCACCAGCAGAGATTCACAGGGGAACACCGGGGAGCTGTTTTTT.

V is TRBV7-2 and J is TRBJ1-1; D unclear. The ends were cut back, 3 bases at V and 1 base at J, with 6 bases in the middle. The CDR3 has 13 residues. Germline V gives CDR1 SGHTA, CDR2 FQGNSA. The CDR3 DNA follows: TGTGCCAGCAGCTTTACGGCGAACACTGAAGCTTTCTTT. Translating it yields CASSFTANTEAFF.

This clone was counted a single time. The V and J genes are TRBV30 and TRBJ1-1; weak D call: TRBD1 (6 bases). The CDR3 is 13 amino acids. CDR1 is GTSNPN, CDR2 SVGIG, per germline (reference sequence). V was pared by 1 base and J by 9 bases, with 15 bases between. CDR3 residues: CAWSGGTRGKAFF. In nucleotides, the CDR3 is TGTGCCTGGAGTGGTGGTACCAGGGGTAAAGCTTTCTTT.

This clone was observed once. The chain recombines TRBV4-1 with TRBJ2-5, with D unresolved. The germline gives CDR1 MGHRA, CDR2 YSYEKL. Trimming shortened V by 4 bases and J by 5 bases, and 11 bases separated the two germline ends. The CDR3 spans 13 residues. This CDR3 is CASSRGGLETQYF. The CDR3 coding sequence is TGCGCCAGCAGCCGCGGTGGGTTGGAGACCCAGTACTTC.

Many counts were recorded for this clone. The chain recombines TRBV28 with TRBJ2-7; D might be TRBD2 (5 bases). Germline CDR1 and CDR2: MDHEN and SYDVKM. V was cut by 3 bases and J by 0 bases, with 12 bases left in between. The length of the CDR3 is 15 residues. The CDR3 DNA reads TGTGCCAGCAGTTTTCCTGCGGGTGTCTCCTACGAGCAGTACTTC. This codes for CASSFPAGVSYEQYF.

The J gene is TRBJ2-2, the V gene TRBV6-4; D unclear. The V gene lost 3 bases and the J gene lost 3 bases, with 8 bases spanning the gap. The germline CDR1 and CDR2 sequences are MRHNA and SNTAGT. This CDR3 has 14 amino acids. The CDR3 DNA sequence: TGTGCCAGCAGTGAGAGCTATTACACCGGGGAGCTGTTTTTT. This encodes CASSESYYTGELFF.

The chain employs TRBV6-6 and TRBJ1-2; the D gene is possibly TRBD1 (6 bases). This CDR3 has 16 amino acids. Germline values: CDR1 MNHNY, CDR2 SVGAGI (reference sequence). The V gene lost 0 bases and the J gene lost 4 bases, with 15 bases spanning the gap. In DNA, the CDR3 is TGTGCCAGCAGTTACTCGGAGGGACACTCCGCCTATGGCTACACCTTC. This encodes CASSYSEGHSAYGYTF.

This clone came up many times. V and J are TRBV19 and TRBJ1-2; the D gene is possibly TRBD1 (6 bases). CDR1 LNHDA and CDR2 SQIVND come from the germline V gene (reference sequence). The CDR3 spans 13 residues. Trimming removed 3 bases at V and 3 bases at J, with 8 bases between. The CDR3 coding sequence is TGTGCCAGTAGTATTAGGACAGACTATGGCTACACCTTC. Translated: CASSIRTDYGYTF.

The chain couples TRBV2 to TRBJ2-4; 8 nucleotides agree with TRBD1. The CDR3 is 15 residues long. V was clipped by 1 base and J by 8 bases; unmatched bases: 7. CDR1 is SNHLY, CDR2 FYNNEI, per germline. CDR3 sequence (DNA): TGTGCCAGCAGTGAAGTATCAGGGGGCGCCGACATTCAGTACTTC. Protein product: CASSEVSGGADIQYF. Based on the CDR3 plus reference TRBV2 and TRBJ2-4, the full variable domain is EPEVTQTPSHQVTQMGQEVILRCVPISNHLYFYWYRQILGQKVEFLVSFYNNEISEKSEIFDDQFSVERPDGSNFTLKIRSTKLEDSAMYFCASSEVSGGADIQYFGAGTRLSVL.

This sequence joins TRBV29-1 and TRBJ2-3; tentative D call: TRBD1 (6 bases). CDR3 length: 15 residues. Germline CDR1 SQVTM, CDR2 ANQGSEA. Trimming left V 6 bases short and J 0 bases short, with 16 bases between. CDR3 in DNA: TGCAGCGTAGCAATACAGGGCGGGAGCACAGATACGCAGTATTTT. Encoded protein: CSVAIQGGSTDTQYF.

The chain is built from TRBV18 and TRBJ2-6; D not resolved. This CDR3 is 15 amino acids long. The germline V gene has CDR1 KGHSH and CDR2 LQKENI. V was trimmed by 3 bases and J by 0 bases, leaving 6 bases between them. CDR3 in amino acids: CASSPLPSGANVLTF. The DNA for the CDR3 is TGTGCCAGCTCACCGCTTCCCTCTGGGGCCAACGTCCTGACTTTC.

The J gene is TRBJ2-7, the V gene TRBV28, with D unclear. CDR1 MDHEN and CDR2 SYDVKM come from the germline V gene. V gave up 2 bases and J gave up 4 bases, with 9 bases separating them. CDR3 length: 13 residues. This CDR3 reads CASSLNGPYEQYF. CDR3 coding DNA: TGTGCCAGCAGTTTAAATGGTCCATACGAGCAGTACTTC.